The sequence of this T cell receptor beta chain was determined in a study of blood T cells in healthy people across ages. Individuals who donated were healthy Caucasians from Russia aged roughly 6 to 100. Using a J-beta primer mix together with a sample-barcoded 5' primer, a second PCR was run for about 7 to 12 cycles. In TCRdb, the 5' RACE reads were re-called with MiXCR into one record per CDR3 protein. The table lists some 900,000 distinct CDR3 sequences, roughly 52% of them singletons. The receptor comes from a man younger than 40 in good health. The sample consisted of blood.

Written as DNA, the CDR3 is TGTGCCAGCAGTGACTCGGATAACACCGGGGAGCTGTTTTTT. Translation gives CASSDSDNTGELFF. V gene TRBV6-4 combines with J gene TRBJ2-2; no reliable D call. Germline CDR1 is MRHNA and CDR2 is SNTAGT. Between the trimmed V and J ends, which lost 0 bases and 2 bases, there was a span of 4 bases. CDR3 size: 14 residues.